The subject of this entry is one TCR beta chain. The assay was immunoSEQ multiplex PCR, and TCRdb's table has in-frame clones only and misses some. In the table there are about 130,000 clones, under 85% of which are singletons. This sample was taken from a study of blood T cell repertoires in COVID-19. Study-wide context: Sample material is recorded as cDNA or gDNA derived from T cells, B-cell-depleted T cells, or PBMCs.

Trimming took 2 bases from V and 4 from J, leaving 9 bases between them. This CDR3 contains 13 residues. Germline V CDR1 and CDR2: SGHRS, YFSETQ. The genes are TRBV5-1 and TRBJ2-5, with D tentatively TRBD1 (6 bases). This sequence originates from a man aged 25 to 40 who had recovered from COVID-19. The sequencing sample was made of PBMCs or T cells enriched from blood (not recorded which). CDR3 sequence: CASSLGTLETQYF. The CDR3 DNA follows: TGCGCCAGCAGCTTAGGGACATTAGAGACCCAGTACTTC.